This TCR beta chain was recorded in a study of identical twins. Trimming removed 6 bases from V and 5 bases from J, with 26 bases in between. The CDR3 has 17 amino acids. Germline V gene lookup returns CDR1 MNHEY and CDR2 SMNVEV (reference sequence). TCRdb reprocessed the 5' RACE reads with MiXCR, giving one entry per CDR3 protein. The table has just over 500,000 distinct CDR3 sequences, 20% to 25% seen once. These same data were also listed under a study on T cells expressing NK-cell markers.

Sequenced: CD4+ T cells sorted from blood. V usage is TRBV27 and J usage is TRBJ2-7, with D perhaps matching TRBD1 or TRBD2 (5 bases each). This clonotype originated in a young woman in good health. Here the CDR3 DNA reads TGTGCCAGCAGAAGTTCCGGGACCCCCGCGATTTTCCACGAGCAGTACTTC. The encoded protein is CASRSSGTPAIFHEQYF.